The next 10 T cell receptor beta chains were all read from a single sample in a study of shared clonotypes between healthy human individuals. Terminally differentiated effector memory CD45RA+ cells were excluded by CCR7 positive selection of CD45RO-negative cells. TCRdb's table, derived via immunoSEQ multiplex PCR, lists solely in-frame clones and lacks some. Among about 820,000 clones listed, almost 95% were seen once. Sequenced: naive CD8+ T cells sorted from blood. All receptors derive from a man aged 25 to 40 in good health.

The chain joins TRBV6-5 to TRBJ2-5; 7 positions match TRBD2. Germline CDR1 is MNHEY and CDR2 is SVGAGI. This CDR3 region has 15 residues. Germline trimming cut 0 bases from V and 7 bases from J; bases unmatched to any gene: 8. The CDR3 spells CASSYSAGVVGTQYF. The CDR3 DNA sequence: TGTGCCAGCAGTTACTCTGCGGGAGTAGTGGGGACCCAGTACTTC.

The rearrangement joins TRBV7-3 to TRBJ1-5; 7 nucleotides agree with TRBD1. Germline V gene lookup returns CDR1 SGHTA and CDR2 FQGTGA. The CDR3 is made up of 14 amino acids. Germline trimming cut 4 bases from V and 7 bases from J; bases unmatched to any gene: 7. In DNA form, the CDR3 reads TGTGCCAGCAGCTCCCGGACAGGCGGCCAGCCCCAGCATTTT. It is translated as CASSSRTGGQPQHF.

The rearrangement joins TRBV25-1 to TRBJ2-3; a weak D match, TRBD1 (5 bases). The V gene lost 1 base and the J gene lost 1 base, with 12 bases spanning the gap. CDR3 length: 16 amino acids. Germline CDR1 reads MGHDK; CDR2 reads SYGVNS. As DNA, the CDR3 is TGTGCCAGCAGTGAATTTGGGGCGGTGGGCACAGATACGCAGTATTTT. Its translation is CASSEFGAVGTDTQYF.

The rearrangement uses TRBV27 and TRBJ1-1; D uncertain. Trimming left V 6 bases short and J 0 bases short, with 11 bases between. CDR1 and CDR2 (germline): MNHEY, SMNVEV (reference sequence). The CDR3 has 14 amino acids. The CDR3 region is CASSLTEMNTEAFF. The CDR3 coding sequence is TGTGCCAGCAGCCTGACTGAAATGAACACTGAAGCTTTCTTT.

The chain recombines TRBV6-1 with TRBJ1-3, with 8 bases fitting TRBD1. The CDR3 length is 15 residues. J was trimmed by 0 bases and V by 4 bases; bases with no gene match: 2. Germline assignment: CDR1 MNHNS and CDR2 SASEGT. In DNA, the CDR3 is TGTGCCAGCAGTGGGGGGACAGGCTCTGGAAACACCATATATTTT. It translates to CASSGGTGSGNTIYF.

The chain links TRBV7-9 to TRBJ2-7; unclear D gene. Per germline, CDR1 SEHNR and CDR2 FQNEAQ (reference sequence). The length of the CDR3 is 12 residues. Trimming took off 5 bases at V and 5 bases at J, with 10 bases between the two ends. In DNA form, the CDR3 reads TGTGCCAGCAGCCCCCTCCCCGACGAGCAGTACTTC. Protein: CASSPLPDEQYF. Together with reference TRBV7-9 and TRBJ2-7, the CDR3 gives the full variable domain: DTGVSQNPRHKITKRGQNVTFRCDPISEHNRLYWYRQTLGQGPEFLTYFQNEAQLEKSRLLSDRFSAERPKGSFSTLEIQRTEQGDSAMYLCASSPLPDEQYFGPGTRLTVT.

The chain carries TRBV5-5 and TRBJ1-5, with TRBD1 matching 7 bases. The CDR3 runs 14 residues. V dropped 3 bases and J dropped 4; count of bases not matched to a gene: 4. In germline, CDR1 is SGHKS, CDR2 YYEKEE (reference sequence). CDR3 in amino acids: CASSSGQLNQPQHF. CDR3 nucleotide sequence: TGTGCCAGCAGCTCGGGACAGTTAAATCAGCCCCAGCATTTT. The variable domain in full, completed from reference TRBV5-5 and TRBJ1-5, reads DAGVTQSPTHLIKTRGQQVTLRCSPISGHKSVSWYQQVLGQGPQFIFQYYEKEERGRGNFPDRFSARQFPNYSSELNVNALLLGDSALYLCASSSGQLNQPQHFGDGTRLSIL.

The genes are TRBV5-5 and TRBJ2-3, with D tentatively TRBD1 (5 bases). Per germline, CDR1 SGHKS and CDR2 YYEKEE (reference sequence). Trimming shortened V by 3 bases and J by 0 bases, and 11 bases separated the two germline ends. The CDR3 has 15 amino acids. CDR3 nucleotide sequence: TGTGCCAGCAGCTGGGAAGGGGCGAGCACAGATACGCAGTATTTT. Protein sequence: CASSWEGASTDTQYF. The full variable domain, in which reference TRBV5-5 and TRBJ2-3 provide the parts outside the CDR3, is DAGVTQSPTHLIKTRGQQVTLRCSPISGHKSVSWYQQVLGQGPQFIFQYYEKEERGRGNFPDRFSARQFPNYSSELNVNALLLGDSALYLCASSWEGASTDTQYFGPGTRLTVL.

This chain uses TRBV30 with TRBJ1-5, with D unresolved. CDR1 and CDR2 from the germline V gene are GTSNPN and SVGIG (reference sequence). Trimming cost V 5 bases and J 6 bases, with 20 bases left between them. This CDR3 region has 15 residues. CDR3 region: CAWYPGRIEGQPQHF. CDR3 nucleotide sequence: TGTGCCTGGTATCCGGGGAGGATAGAAGGTCAGCCCCAGCATTTT.

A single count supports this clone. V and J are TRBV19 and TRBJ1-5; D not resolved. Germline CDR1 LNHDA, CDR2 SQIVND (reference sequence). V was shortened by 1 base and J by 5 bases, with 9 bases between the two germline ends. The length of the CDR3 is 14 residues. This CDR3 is CASSIGEGYQPQHF. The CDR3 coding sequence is TGTGCCAGTAGTATAGGGGAGGGCTATCAGCCCCAGCATTTT.